This T cell receptor (beta chain) was sequenced for a study of T cells in Graves' hyperthyroidism and ophthalmopathy. The investigators amplified TCR beta CDR3 regions from RNA transcripts. The HTBI primer set served for first-round RT-PCR of the TCR CDR3. One entry per CDR3 protein results from TCRdb running MiXCR on the multiplex PCR reads. The data contain 530,000 or so distinct CDR3 sequences, roughly 50% of them singletons. Stable disease denoted Graves' hyperthyroidism without ophthalmopathy progression within 18 months. Participants, patients aged 18 to 65, had newly diagnosed hyperthyroidism with a duration under 2 months. Germline V gene data show CDR1 as KGHDR and CDR2 as SFDVKD. V was clipped by 9 bases and J by 2 bases; unmatched bases: 12. This CDR3 is 17 amino acids long. In its sample, this clonotype was seen many times.

The chain joins TRBV24-1 to TRBJ2-2; 9 nucleotides match TRBD2. Sequenced material: peripheral blood or thyroid tissue (not recorded which). This clonotype originated in a woman between 18 and 29 years old with Graves' hyperthyroidism. CDR3 sequence: CATRGLSGRENTGELFF. The CDR3 DNA follows: TGTGCCACCCGAGGGCTTAGCGGGAGAGAAAACACCGGGGAGCTGTTTTTT.